This T cell receptor beta chain was captured by sequencing in a study of blood T cell repertoires in COVID-19. With 5 bases clipped from V and 2 bases from J, the junction kept 9 bases outside the gene matches. Germline loops: CDR1 SGHNT, CDR2 YENEEA. The CDR3 is made up of 17 amino acids. Produced via immunoSEQ multiplex PCR; TCRdb's table is partial and in-frame only. The table lists roughly 340,000 clones, under 95% of them singletons. The V and J genes are TRBV11-3 and TRBJ2-1; 10 nucleotides agree with TRBD2. The source material was peripheral blood. The TCR originated in a woman aged 18-29 years who had recovered from COVID-19. Written as DNA, the CDR3 is TGTGCCAGCAGCCATCGTCTAGCGGGAGTCCCCTACAATGAGCAGTTCTTC. Encoded protein: CASSHRLAGVPYNEQFF.